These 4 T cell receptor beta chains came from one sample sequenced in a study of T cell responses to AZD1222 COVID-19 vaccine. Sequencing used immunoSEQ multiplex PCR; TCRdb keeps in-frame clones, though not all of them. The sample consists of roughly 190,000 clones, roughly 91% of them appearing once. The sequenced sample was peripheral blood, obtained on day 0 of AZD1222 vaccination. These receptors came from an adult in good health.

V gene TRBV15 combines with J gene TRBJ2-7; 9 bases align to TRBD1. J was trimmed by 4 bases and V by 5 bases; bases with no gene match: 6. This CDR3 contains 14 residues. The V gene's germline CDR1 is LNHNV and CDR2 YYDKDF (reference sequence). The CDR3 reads CATSPGQGGYEQYF. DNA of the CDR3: TGTGCCACCAGCCCGGGACAGGGAGGTTACGAGCAGTACTTC.

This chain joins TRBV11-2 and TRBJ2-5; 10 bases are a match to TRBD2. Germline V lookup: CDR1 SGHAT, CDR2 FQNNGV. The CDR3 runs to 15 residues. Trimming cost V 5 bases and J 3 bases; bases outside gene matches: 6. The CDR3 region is CASSMGLARKETQYF. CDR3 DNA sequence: TGTGCCAGCAGCATGGGACTAGCGAGAAAAGAGACCCAGTACTTC.

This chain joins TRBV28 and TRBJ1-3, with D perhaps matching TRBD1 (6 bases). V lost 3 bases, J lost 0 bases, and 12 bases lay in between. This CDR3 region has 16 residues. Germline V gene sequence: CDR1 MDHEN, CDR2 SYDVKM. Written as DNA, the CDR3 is TGTGCCAGCAGTTTGGGGGGCGCGAGCTCTGGAAACACCATATATTTT. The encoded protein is CASSLGGASSGNTIYF.

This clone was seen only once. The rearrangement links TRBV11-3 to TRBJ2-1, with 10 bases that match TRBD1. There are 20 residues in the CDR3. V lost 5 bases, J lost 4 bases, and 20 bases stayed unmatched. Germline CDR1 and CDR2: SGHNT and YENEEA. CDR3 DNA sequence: TGTGCCAGCAGCCCAGGGGGGACAGGGGCCGAGCGGGGGACTTACAATGAGCAGTTCTTC. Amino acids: CASSPGGTGAERGTYNEQFF. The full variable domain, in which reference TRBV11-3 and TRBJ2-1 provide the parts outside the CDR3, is EAGVVQSPRYKIIEKKQPVAFWCNPISGHNTLYWYLQNLGQGPELLIRYENEEAVDDSQLPKDRFSAERLKGVDSTLKIQPAELGDSAVYLCASSPGGTGAERGTYNEQFFGPGTRLTVL.